This T cell receptor (beta chain) was recovered during a study of blood T cells in healthy people across ages. Combining a sample-barcoded 5' primer with a J-beta primer mix, a second PCR ran for roughly 7 to 11 cycles. TCRdb reanalysed the 5' RACE reads using MiXCR and keeps one entry per CDR3 protein. The table has hundreds of thousands of distinct CDR3 sequences, around 43% seen once. The specimen sequenced was blood. This sequence originates from a man older than 75 in good health.

In DNA form, the CDR3 reads TGTGCCAGCAGCCAGAGATACGGGGCCAACACCGGGGAGCTGTTTTTT. Its translation is CASSQRYGANTGELFF. The genes are TRBV3-1 and TRBJ2-2; D is tentatively TRBD1 or TRBD2 (5 bases each). Trimming cost V 3 bases and J 2 bases, with 13 bases left between them. The CDR3 has 16 amino acids. CDR1 LGHDT and CDR2 YNNKEL come from the germline V gene (reference sequence). The full variable domain, completed using reference TRBV3-1 and TRBJ2-2, is DTAVSQTPKYLVTQMGNDKSIKCEQNLGHDTMYWYKQDSKKFLKIMFSYNNKELIINETVPNRFSPKSPDKAHLNLHINSLELGDSAVYFCASSQRYGANTGELFFGEGSRLTVL.